This paragraph covers one T cell receptor (beta chain) sequence. Antigen: not known. Sequenced material consisted of expressed TCRB transcripts (all of the isolated RNA was reverse transcribed). Repertoires were generated with immunoSEQ multiplex PCR, while TCRdb's copy carries only in-frame clones and drops some. The data show roughly 150,000 clones, with over 8.5% seen just once and roughly 1.9% held by the top ten. Cell sorting via CD45RO/CCR7/CD25/CD127/CD95/CD27 was performed to obtain CD4+ naive, central memory, regulatory and stem cell-like memory cells. Purity above 95% was achieved in all sorted populations. This specimen comes from a study of beta chain features in type 1 diabetes. Background on the study: Age, gender and cell yields were similar between patients and healthy donors. General observations from the study: All four CD4+ subsets from Type 1 diabetes patients carried moderately but significantly shorter TCRB CDR3s.

Germline values: CDR1 SGHRS, CDR2 YFSETQ. The CDR3 has 14 residues. The V and J ends lost 0 bases and 4 bases, in that order; junction bases with no gene match: 3. The clonotype originates from a man aged 18-30 years in good health. The rearrangement joins TRBV5-1 to TRBJ1-1, with TRBD1 matching 7 bases. Sequencing used central memory CD4+ T cells from blood. The CDR3 nucleotides read TGCGCCAGCAGCTTGGCGGGACAGCCCACTGAAGCTTTCTTT. Its translation is CASSLAGQPTEAFF.